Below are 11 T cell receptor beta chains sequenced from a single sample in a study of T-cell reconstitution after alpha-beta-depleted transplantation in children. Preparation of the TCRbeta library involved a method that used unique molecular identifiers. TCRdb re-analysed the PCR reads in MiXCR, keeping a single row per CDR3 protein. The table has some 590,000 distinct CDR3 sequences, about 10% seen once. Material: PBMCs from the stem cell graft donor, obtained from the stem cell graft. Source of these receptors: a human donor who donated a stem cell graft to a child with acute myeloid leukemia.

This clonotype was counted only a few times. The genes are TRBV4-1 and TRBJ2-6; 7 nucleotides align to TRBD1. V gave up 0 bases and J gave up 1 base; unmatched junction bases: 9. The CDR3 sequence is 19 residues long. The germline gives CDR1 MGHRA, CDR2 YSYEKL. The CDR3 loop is CASSQDAGQGVSGANVLTF. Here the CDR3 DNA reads TGCGCCAGCAGCCAAGATGCTGGGCAGGGGGTATCTGGGGCCAACGTCCTGACTTTC.

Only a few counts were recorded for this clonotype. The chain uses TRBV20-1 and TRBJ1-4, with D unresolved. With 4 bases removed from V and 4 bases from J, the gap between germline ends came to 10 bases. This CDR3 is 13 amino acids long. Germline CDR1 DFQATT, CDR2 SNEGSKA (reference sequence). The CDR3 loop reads CSAKSDINEKLFF. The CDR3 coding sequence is TGCAGTGCTAAATCAGACATTAATGAAAAACTGTTTTTT.

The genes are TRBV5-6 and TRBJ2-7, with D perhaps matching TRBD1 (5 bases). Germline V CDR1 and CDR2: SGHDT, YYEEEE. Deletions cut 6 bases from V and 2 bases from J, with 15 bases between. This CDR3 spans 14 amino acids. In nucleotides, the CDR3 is TGTGCCAGCACCCTTGGGGCGGCTCCCTACGAGCAGTACTTC. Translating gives CASTLGAAPYEQYF.

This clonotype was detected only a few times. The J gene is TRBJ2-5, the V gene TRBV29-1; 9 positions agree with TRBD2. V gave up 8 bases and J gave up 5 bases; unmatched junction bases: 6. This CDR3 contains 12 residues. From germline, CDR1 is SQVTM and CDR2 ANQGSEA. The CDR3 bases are TGCAGCTCGGCGGGGGGGCGGGAGACCCAGTACTTC. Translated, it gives CSSAGGRETQYF.

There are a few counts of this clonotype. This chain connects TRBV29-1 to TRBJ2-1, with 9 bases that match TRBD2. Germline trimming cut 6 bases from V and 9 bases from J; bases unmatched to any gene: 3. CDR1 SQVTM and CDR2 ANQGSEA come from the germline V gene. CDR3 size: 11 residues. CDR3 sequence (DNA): TGCAGCGTCTTTAGCGGGAGTGAGCAGTTCTTC. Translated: CSVFSGSEQFF.

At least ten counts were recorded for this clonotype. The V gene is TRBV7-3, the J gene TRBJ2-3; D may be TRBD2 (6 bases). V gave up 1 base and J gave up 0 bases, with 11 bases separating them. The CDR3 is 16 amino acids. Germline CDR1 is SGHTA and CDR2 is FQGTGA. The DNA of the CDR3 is TGTGCCAGCAGCTTAAGGGCGGGAATAAGCACAGATACGCAGTATTTT. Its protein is CASSLRAGISTDTQYF.

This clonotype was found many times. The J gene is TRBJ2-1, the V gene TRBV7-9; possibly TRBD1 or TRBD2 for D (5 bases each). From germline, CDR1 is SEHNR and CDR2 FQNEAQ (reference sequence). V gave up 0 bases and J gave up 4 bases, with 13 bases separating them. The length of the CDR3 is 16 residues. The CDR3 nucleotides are TGTGCCAGCAGCTTAGCTGGTTCGGGACGGTACAATGAGCAGTTCTTC. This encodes CASSLAGSGRYNEQFF.

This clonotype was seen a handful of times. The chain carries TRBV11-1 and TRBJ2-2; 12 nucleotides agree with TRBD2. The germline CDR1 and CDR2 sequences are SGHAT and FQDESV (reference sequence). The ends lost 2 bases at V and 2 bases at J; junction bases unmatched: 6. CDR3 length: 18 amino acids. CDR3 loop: CASSLSSSGRGNTGELFF. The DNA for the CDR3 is TGTGCCAGCAGCTTATCGTCTAGCGGGAGGGGAAACACCGGGGAGCTGTTTTTT.

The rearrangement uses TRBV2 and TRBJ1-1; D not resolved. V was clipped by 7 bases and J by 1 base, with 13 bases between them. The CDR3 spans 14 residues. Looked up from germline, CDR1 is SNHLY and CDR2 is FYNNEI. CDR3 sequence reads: CASTLGRENTEAFF. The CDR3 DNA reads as TGTGCCAGCACCCTGGGCCGGGAGAACACTGAAGCTTTCTTT.

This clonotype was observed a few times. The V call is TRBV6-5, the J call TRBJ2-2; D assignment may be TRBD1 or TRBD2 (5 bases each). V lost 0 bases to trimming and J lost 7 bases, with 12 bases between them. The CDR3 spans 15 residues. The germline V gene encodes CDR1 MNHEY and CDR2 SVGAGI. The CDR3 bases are TGTGCCAGCAGTTACTCCGGGACGGCTCTCGGGGAGCTGTTTTTT. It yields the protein CASSYSGTALGELFF.

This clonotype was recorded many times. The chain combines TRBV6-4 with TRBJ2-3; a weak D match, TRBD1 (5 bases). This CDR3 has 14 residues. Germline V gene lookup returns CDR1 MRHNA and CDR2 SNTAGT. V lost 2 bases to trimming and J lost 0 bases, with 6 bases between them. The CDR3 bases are TGTGCCAGCAGTGACAGGGGTAGCACAGATACGCAGTATTTT. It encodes CASSDRGSTDTQYF.